A single sample is the source of the 3 T cell receptor beta chains below, sequenced in a study of blood T cell repertoires in COVID-19. Measured with immunoSEQ multiplex PCR; TCRdb has only the in-frame clones, and not every one. The sample yields 200,000 to 250,000 clones, approximately 86% seen once. Sequencing used peripheral blood. The receptors come from a man aged 55-75 years with acute or convalescent COVID-19.

CDR3 region: CASSPLGRTSTDTQYF. DNA of the CDR3: TGCGCCAGCAGCCCGCTGGGGAGAACTAGCACAGATACGCAGTATTTT. This sequence joins TRBV4-1 and TRBJ2-3, with a weak D call TRBD2 (5 bases). This CDR3 has 16 amino acids. The germline V gene encodes CDR1 MGHRA and CDR2 YSYEKL. Trimming pared 4 bases from V and 0 bases from J, leaving 14 bases between.

This chain uses TRBV5-4 with TRBJ2-2, with D uncertain. V dropped 0 bases and J dropped 8 bases, with 5 bases sitting between them. CDR1 SGHNT and CDR2 YYREEE come from the germline V gene (reference sequence). The CDR3 is 12 residues long. The CDR3 sequence is CASSLAPGELFF. CDR3 DNA: TGTGCCAGCAGCTTGGCCCCAGGGGAGCTGTTTTTT.

In this sample, this clone turned up once. The chain couples TRBV3-1 (or the pseudogene TRBV3-2) to TRBJ1-1; the D is unclear. The V gene lost 2 bases and the J gene lost 1 base, with 8 bases spanning the gap. The CDR3 length is 14 residues. Germline assignment: CDR1 LGHDT and CDR2 YNNKEL (reference sequence). The CDR3 region is CASSQLLPNTEAFF. Here the CDR3 DNA reads TGTGCCAGCAGCCAACTTCTCCCGAACACTGAAGCTTTCTTT.